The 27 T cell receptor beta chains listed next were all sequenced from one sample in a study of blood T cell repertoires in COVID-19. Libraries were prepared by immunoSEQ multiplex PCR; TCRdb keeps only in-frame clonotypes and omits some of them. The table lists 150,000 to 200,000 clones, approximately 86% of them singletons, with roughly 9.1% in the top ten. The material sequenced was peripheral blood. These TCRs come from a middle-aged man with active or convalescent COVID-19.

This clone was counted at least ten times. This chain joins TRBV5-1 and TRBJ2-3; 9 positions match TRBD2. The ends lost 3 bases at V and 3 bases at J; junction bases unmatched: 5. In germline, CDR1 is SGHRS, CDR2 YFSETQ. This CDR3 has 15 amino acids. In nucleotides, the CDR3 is TGCGCCAGCAGCTCTAGCGGGACGTTTACAGATACGCAGTATTTT. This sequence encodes CASSSSGTFTDTQYF.

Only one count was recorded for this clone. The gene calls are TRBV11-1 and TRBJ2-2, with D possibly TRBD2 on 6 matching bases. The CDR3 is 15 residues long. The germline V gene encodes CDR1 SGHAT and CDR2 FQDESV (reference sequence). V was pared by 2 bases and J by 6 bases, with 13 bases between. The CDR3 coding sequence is TGTGCCAGCAGCTTAAGCGCGGGGCAACCCGGGGAGCTGTTTTTT. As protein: CASSLSAGQPGELFF.

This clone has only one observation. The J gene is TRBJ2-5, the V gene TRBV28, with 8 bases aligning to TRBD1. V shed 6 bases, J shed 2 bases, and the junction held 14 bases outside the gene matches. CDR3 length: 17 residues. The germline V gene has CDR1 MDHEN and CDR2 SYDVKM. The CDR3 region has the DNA TGTGCCAGCAGCTCCCACCCGGGACAGGAGGGGCAAGAGACCCAGTACTTC. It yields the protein CASSSHPGQEGQETQYF.

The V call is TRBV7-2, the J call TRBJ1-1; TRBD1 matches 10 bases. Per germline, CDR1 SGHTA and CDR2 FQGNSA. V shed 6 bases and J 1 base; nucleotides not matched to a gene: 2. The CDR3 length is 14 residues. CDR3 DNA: TGTGCCAGCAGATGGGACAGGGGGAACACTGAAGCTTTCTTT. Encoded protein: CASRWDRGNTEAFF.

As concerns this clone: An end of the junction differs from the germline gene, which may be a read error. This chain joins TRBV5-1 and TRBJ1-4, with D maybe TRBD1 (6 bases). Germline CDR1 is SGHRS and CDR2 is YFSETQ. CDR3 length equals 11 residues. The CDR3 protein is CASSLGDTMLF. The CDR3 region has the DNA TGCGCCAGCAGTTTGGGGGACACTATGCTTTTT.

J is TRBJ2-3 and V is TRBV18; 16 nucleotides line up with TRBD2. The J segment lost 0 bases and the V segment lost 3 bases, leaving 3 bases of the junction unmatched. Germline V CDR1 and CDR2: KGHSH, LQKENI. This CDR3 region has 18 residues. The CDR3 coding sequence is TGTGCCAGCTCACCTCCGGGACTAGCGGGGGGGAGCACAGATACGCAGTATTTT. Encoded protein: CASSPPGLAGGSTDTQYF.

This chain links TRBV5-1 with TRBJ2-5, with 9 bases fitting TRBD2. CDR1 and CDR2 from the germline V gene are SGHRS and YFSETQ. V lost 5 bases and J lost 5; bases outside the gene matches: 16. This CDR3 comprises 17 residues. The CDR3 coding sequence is TGCGCCAGCAGGGATAGCAAGGGCGGGAGGGCCGAGGAGACCCAGTACTTC. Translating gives CASRDSKGGRAEETQYF.

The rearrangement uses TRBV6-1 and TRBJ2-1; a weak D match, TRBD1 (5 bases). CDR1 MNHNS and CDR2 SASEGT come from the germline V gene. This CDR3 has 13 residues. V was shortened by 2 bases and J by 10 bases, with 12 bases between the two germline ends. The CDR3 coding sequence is TGTGCCAGCAGTGAACAAGGGGCCGAAGAGCAGTTCTTC. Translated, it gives CASSEQGAEEQFF.

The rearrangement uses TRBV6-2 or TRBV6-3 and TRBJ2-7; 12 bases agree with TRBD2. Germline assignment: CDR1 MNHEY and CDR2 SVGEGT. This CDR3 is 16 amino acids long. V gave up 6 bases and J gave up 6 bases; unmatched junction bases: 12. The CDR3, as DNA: TGTGCCAGCAGCCCTGGAGGACTAGCGGGATTATTCGAGCAGTACTTC. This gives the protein CASSPGGLAGLFEQYF.

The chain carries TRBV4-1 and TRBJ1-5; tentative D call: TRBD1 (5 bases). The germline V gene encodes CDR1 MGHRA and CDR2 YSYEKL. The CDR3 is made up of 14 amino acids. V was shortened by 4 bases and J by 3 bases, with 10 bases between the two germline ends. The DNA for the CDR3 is TGCGCCAGCAGCCCACCGGGGGTCAATCAGCCCCAGCATTTT. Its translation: CASSPPGVNQPQHF.

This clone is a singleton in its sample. The CDR3 region is CASSQSSGQSYTF. CDR3 in DNA: TGTGCCAGCAGTCAGAGCTCAGGACAGAGCTACACCTTC. This sequence joins TRBV27 and TRBJ1-2; D may be TRBD1 (6 bases). Germline V gene lookup returns CDR1 MNHEY and CDR2 SMNVEV (reference sequence). Trimming took 5 bases from V and 9 from J, leaving 16 bases between them. The CDR3 runs to 13 residues.

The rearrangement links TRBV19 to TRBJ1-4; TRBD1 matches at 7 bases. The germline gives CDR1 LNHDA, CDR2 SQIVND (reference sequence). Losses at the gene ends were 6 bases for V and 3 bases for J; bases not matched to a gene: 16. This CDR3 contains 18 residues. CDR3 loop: CASSPYRNTGTANEKLFF. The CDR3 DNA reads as TGTGCCAGTAGCCCATACCGAAATACCGGGACAGCTAATGAAAAACTGTTTTTT.

The CDR3 protein is CASSRRETYNEQFF. The CDR3 region has the DNA TGTGCCAGTAGTAGGCGGGAGACTTACAATGAGCAGTTCTTC. The chain combines TRBV19 with TRBJ2-1, with TRBD2 matching 7 bases. This CDR3 has 14 amino acids. CDR1 LNHDA and CDR2 SQIVND come from the germline V gene (reference sequence). After removal of 4 bases from V and 4 bases from J, the junction contained 4 bases not matched to a gene.

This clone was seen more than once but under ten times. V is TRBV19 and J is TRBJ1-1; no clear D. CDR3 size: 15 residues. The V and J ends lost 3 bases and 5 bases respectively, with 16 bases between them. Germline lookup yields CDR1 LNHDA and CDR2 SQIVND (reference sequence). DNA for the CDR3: TGTGCCAGTAGTATCGATGACATCCTGACAACTGAAGCTTTCTTT. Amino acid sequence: CASSIDDILTTEAFF.

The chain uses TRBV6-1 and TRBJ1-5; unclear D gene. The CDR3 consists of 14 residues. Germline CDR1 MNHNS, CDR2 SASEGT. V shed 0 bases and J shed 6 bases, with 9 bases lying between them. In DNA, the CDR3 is TGTGCCAGCAGTGAAGCCGAGGGAGTTCAGCCCCAGCATTTT. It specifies CASSEAEGVQPQHF.

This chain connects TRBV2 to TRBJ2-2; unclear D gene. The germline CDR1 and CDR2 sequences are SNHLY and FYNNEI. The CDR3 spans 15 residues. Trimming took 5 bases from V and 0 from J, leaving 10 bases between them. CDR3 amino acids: CASSPIVTNTGELFF. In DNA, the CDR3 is TGTGCCAGCAGTCCGATAGTAACGAACACCGGGGAGCTGTTTTTT.

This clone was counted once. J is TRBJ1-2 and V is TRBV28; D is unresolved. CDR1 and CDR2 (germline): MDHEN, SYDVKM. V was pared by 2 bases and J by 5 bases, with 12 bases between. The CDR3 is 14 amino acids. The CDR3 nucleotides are TGTGCCAGCAGTTTAGAGGGAGTTTTTTATGGCTACACCTTC. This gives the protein CASSLEGVFYGYTF.

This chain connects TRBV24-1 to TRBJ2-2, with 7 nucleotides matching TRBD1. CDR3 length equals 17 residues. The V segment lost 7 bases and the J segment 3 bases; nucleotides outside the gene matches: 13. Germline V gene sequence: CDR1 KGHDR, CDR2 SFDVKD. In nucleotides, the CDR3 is TGTGCCACCAGCAATCATGGACAGGCCAACCACACCGGGGAGCTGTTTTTT. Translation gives CATSNHGQANHTGELFF.

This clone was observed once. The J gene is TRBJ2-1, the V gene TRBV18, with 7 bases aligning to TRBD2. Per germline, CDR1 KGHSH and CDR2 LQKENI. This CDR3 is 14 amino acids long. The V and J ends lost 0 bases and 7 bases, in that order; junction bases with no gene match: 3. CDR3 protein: CASSPPQGGNEQFF. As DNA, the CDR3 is TGTGCCAGCTCACCACCGCAGGGAGGGAATGAGCAGTTCTTC. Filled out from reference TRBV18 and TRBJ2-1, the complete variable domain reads NAGVMQNPRHLVRRRGQEARLRCSPMKGHSHVYWYRQLPEEGLKFMVYLQKENIIDESGMPKERFSAEFPKEGPSILRIQQVVRGDSAAYFCASSPPQGGNEQFFGPGTRLTVL.

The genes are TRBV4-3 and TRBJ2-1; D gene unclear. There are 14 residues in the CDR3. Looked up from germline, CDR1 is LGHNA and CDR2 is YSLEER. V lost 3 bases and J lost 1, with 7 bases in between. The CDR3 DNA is TGCGCCAGCAGCCACGCTGAGTCCTACAATGAGCAGTTCTTC. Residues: CASSHAESYNEQFF.

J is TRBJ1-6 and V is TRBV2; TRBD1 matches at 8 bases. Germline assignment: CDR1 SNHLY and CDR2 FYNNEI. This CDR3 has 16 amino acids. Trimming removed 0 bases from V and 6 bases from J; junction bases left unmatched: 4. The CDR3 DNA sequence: TGTGCCAGCAGTGAAGCTCAGGGGGCATTTAATTCACCCCTCCACTTT. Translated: CASSEAQGAFNSPLHF.

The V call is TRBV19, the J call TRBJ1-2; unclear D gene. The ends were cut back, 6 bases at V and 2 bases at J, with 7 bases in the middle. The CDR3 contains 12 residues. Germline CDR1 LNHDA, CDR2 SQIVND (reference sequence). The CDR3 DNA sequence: TGTGCCAGTAGAACAGAGAACTATGGCTACACCTTC. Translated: CASRTENYGYTF.

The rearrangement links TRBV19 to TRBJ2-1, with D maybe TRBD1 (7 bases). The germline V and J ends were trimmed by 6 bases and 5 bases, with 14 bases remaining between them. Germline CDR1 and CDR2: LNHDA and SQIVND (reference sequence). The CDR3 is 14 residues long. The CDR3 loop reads CASRRGTVDNEQFF. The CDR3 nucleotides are TGTGCCAGTAGGCGCGGGACAGTCGACAATGAGCAGTTCTTC.

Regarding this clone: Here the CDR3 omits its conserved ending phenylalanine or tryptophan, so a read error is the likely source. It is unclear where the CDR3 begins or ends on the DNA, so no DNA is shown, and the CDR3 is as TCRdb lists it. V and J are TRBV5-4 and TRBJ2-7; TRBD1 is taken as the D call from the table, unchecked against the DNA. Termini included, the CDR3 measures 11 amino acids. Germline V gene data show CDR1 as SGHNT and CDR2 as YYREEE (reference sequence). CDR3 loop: CASSPLIGPLT.

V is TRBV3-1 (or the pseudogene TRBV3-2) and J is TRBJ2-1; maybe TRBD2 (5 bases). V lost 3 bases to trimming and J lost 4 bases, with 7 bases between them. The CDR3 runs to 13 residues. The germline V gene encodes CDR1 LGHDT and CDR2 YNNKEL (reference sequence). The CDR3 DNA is TGTGCCAGCAGCCACGGGAAATACAATGAGCAGTTCTTC. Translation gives CASSHGKYNEQFF.

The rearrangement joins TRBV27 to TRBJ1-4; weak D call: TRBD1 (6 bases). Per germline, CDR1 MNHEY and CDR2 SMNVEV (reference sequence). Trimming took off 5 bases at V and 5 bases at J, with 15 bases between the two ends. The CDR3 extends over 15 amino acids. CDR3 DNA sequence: TGTGCCAGCAGTACTCGTAGGGGGGGGAATGAAAAACTGTTTTTT. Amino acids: CASSTRRGGNEKLFF.

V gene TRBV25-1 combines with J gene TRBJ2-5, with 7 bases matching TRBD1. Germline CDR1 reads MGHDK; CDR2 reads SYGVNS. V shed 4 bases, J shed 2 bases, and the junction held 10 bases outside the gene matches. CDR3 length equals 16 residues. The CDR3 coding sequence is TGTGCCAGCAGTGCGTGGACAGGTGGAAATCAAGAGACCCAGTACTTC. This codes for CASSAWTGGNQETQYF.